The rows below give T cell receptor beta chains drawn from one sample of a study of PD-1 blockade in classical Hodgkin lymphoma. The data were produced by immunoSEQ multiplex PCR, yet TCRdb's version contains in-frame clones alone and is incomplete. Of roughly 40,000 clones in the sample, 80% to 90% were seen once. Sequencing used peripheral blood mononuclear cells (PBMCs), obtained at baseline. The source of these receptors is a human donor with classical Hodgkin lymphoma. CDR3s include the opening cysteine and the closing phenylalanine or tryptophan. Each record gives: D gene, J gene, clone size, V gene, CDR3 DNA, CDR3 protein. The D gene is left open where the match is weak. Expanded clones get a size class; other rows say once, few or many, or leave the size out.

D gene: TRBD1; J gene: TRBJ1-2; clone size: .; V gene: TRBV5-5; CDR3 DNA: TGTGCCAGCAGCCAAACCGGGACAGCGGCCTATGGCTACACCTTC; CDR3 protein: CASSQTGTAAYGYTF
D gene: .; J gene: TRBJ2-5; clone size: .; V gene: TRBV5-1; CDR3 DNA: TGCGCCAGCAGCTTTGGGGACATGATCCAAGAGACCCAGTACTTC; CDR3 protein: CASSFGDMIQETQYF
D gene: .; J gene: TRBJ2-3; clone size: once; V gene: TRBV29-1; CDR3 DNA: TGCAGCGTTGAAGGCACCCTTAGCACAGATACGCAGTATTTT; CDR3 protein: CSVEGTLSTDTQYF
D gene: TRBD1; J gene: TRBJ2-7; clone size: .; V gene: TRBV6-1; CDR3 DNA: TGTGCCAGCAGTGAATTTGGACAGGGCTACGAGCAGTACTTC; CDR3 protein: CASSEFGQGYEQYF
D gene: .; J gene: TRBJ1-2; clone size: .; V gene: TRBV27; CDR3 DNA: TGTGCCAGCAGTTCGACGACAGGAAACTATGGCTACACCTTC; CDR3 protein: CASSSTTGNYGYTF
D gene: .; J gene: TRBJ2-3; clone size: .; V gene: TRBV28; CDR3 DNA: TGTGCCAGCAGTTTGCCCGGCGGGAGCACAGATACGCAGTATTTT; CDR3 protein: CASSLPGGSTDTQYF
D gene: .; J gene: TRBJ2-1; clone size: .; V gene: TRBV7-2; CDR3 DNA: TGTGCCAGCAGCCCGCAGGCAAGCTCCTACAATGAGCAGTTCTTC; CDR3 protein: CASSPQASSYNEQFF
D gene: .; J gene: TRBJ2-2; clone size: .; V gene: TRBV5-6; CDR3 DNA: TGTGCCAGCAGCTTCACCATGGCCGGGGAGCTGTTTTTT; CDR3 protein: CASSFTMAGELFF
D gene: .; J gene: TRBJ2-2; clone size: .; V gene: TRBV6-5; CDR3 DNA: TGTGCCAGCAGTGAAGTAAACACCGGGGAGCTGTTTTTT; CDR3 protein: CASSEVNTGELFF
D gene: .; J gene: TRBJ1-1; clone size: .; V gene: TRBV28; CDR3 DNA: TGTGCCAGCAGTTTAGGGGACCGATGGAACACTGAAGCTTTCTTT; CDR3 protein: CASSLGDRWNTEAFF
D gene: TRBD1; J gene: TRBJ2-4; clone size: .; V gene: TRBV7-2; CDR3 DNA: TGTGCCAGCAGCTTAGGAGGGACAGGGGGCAGGAACATTCAGTACTTC; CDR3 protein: CASSLGGTGGRNIQYF
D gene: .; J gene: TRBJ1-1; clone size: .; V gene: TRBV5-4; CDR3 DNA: TGTGCCAGCAGCTTGGACGTGGTAAGGGAGCGGGAAGCTTTCTTT; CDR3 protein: CASSLDVVREREAFF
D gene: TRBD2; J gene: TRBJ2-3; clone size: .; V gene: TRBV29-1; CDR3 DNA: TGCAGCGCCCTACCCGGGGGGGCAGGAGATACGCAGTATTTT; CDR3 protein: CSALPGGAGDTQYF
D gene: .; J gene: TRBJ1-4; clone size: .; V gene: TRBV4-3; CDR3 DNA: TGCGCCAGCAGCCAAGATAGAGGACAGAGTAATGAAAAACTGTTTTTT; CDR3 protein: CASSQDRGQSNEKLFF
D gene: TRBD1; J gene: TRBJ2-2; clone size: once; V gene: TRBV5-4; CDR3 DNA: TGTGCCAGCAGCGGTGGGACAGGTGGGGCTACCGGGGAGCTGTTTTTT; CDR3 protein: CASSGGTGGATGELFF
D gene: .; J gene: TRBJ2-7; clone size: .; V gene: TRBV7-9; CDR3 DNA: TGTGCCAGCAGCTTAGCGCAGAGCTACGAGCAGTACTTC; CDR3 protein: CASSLAQSYEQYF
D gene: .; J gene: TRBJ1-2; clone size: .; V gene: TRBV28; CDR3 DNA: TGTGCCAGCAGTCCGACCATCTATGGCTACACCTTC; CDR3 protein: CASSPTIYGYTF
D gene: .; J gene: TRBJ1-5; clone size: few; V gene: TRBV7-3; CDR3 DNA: TGTGCCAGCAGCTTAGGGACCAATCAGCCCCAGCATTTT; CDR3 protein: CASSLGTNQPQHF
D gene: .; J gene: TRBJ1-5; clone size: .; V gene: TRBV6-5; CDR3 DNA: TGTGCCACCCAGGAGGGGGGGCGCAATCAGCCCCAGCATTTT; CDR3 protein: CATQEGGRNQPQHF
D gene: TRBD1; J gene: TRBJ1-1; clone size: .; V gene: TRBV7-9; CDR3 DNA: TGTGCCAGCAGCTTAGATCCGGGACAGGGCGCAAGTGAAGCTTTCTTT; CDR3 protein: CASSLDPGQGASEAFF
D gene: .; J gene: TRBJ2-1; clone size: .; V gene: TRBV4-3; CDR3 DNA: TGCGCCAGCAGCCAAGCTGAAAGGCAAGTCTACAATGAGCAGTTCTTC; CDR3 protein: CASSQAERQVYNEQFF
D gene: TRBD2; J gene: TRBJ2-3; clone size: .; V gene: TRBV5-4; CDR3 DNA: TGTGCCAGCAGCTTGACTAGCGGGGCTGCAGATACGCAGTATTTT; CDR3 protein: CASSLTSGAADTQYF